The 25 T cell receptor beta chains below were found in one sample sequenced in a study of CD39 and CD103 CD8 tumor-infiltrating T cells (dated by TCRdb to between 2017 and 2018). Library preparation was by the immunoSEQ multiplex PCR assay. The table was pulled from immuneACCESS by TCRdb, which kept in-frame rearrangements only. Such tables lose some clones; where checked, under half of the loss comes from unresolved V genes, and the rest has no known cause. This sample has under 4,000 clones in its table, and roughly three fifths of those were observed once. The ten largest clones capture roughly 25% of the sample. Sequencing input: CD39- CD103- CD8+ T cells sorted from the tumor. The cell subset or site label for this specimen denotes: CD103-CD39- double-negative CD45RA- CD8 T cells. All receptors derive from a human donor with head and neck squamous cell carcinoma.

By share, this clone counts as medium-sized. The chain employs TRBV27 and TRBJ2-3, with 10 positions matching TRBD2. Looked up from germline, CDR1 is MNHEY and CDR2 is SMNVEV (reference sequence). The CDR3 loop spans 18 amino acids. V shed 1 base, J shed 1 base, and the junction held 8 bases outside the gene matches. CDR3 loop: CASSLLSASGGRTDTQYF. The CDR3 coding sequence is TGTGCCAGCAGTTTATTATCGGCTAGCGGGGGACGCACAGATACGCAGTATTTT.

This chain uses TRBV29-1 with TRBJ2-1, with 8 positions matching TRBD1. Looked up from germline, CDR1 is SQVTM and CDR2 is ANQGSEA. V dropped 0 bases and J dropped 8; count of bases not matched to a gene: 9. This CDR3 comprises 15 residues. The CDR3 spells CSVEDGDRGAYEQFF. The CDR3 DNA sequence: TGCAGCGTTGAAGATGGAGACAGGGGTGCCTATGAGCAGTTCTTC.

This rearrangement joins TRBV18 to TRBJ2-7; 8 bases fit TRBD1. The CDR3 has 18 residues. Per germline, CDR1 KGHSH and CDR2 LQKENI. The junction had 15 bases not matched to a gene; V was cut back by 3 bases and J by 2 bases. CDR3 sequence: CASSPYDTGGHRPYEQYF. CDR3 in DNA: TGTGCCAGCTCACCGTATGATACAGGGGGTCATCGCCCCTACGAGCAGTACTTC.

The chain couples TRBV16 to TRBJ2-7; D possibly matches TRBD1 or TRBD2 (5 bases each). Germline V lookup: CDR1 KGHSY, CDR2 FQNENV. Trimming removed 0 bases at V and 2 bases at J, with 5 bases between. This CDR3 has 13 amino acids. The CDR3 spells CASSQSGAYEQYF. The CDR3 bases are TGTGCCAGCAGCCAATCGGGGGCCTACGAGCAGTACTTC.

The CDR3 loop is CASHSGGTYGYTF. In DNA form, the CDR3 reads TGTGCCAGTCACAGCGGGGGCACCTATGGCTACACCTTC. The rearrangement joins TRBV2 to TRBJ1-2; weak D call: TRBD1 (6 bases). Deletions cut 9 bases from V and 4 bases from J, with 15 bases between. This CDR3 has 13 amino acids. Germline-derived CDR1 and CDR2 are SNHLY and FYNNEI.

This clone was observed a few times. The J gene is TRBJ1-2, the V gene TRBV4-2; 9 nucleotides align to TRBD1. The CDR3 covers 15 residues. V was clipped by 5 bases and J by 2 bases; unmatched bases: 6. CDR1 LGHNA and CDR2 YNFKEQ come from the germline V gene. In nucleotides, the CDR3 is TGTGCCAGCAGCACCCGGACAGGGGAAAACTATGGCTACACCTTC. Encoded protein: CASSTRTGENYGYTF.

This clone was counted once. The chain combines TRBV27 with TRBJ2-7; 9 bases are a match to TRBD1. Per germline, CDR1 MNHEY and CDR2 SMNVEV (reference sequence). Germline trimming cut 7 bases from V and 3 bases from J; bases unmatched to any gene: 10. This CDR3 contains 15 residues. The CDR3 DNA is TGTGCCAGCACCCCCCGGGACAGGGCGATCTACGAGCAGTACTTC. Residues: CASTPRDRAIYEQYF.

Comments on this clone: The junction does not match germline at one end; this may be a read error. The chain links TRBV5-8 to TRBJ2-1; the match to TRBD1 covers 8 bases. This CDR3 is 15 amino acids long. CDR1 SGHTS and CDR2 YDEGEE come from the germline V gene. CDR3 sequence reads: CASSQAAYSGGEQFF. The CDR3 coding sequence is TGCGCCAGCAGCCAAGCCGCCTACTCAGGGGGCGAGCAGTTCTTC.

This clone appeared once. The gene calls are TRBV5-6 and TRBJ2-2, with 15 bases that match TRBD2. Looked up from germline, CDR1 is SGHDT and CDR2 is YYEEEE. The CDR3 spans 17 residues. The V gene end was trimmed by 4 bases and the J gene end by 7 bases; junction bases not matched to a gene: 8. CDR3 loop: CASSPGLAGGFGGELFF. CDR3 bases: TGTGCCAGCAGCCCGGGACTAGCGGGGGGTTTTGGCGGGGAGCTGTTTTTT.

CDR3 DNA sequence: TGCGCCAGCAGCCCGGGAGGTGTCGAGCAGTACTTC. Its translation is CASSPGGVEQYF. The gene calls are TRBV5-1 and TRBJ2-7; TRBD2 agrees at 7 bases. With V trimmed by 4 bases and J by 6 bases, 4 bases remained unmatched. The CDR3 runs to 12 residues. The germline gives CDR1 SGHRS, CDR2 YFSETQ.

The chain combines TRBV7-9 with TRBJ1-2; TRBD1 is a possible D gene (6 bases). Germline CDR1 and CDR2: SEHNR and FQNEAQ (reference sequence). The CDR3 loop spans 11 amino acids. Trimming shortened V by 4 bases and J by 10 bases, and 10 bases separated the two germline ends. CDR3 nucleotides: TGTGCCAGCAGCTCCACAGGGTTCTACACCTTC. The encoded protein is CASSSTGFYTF.

V usage is TRBV2 and J usage is TRBJ1-6, with 8 bases identical to TRBD1. Looked up from germline, CDR1 is SNHLY and CDR2 is FYNNEI. CDR3 length equals 15 residues. V trimming: 6 bases; J trimming: 7 bases; junction bases outside the gene matches: 8. The CDR3 reads CASSDGQGLNSPLHF. CDR3 nucleotide sequence: TGTGCCAGCAGCGACGGACAGGGCCTAAATTCACCCCTCCACTTT.

The J gene is TRBJ2-7, the V gene TRBV6-5; D gene ambiguous. Trimming left V 0 bases short and J 4 bases short, with 16 bases between. Germline V lookup: CDR1 MNHEY, CDR2 SVGAGI. The CDR3 totals 16 residues. The CDR3 spells CASSYSPRTVYYEQYF. CDR3 bases: TGTGCCAGCAGTTACTCGCCGAGGACGGTATATTACGAGCAGTACTTC.

Within the sample, this clone is large. The chain employs TRBV11-2 and TRBJ2-1, with unresolved D. The CDR3 runs 15 residues. Trimming cost V 6 bases and J 2 bases, with 14 bases left between them. The V gene's germline CDR1 is SGHAT and CDR2 FQNNGV. The chain's CDR3 is CASSWATSTYNEQFF. In nucleotides, the CDR3 is TGTGCCAGCAGTTGGGCCACCTCTACCTACAATGAGCAGTTCTTC.

CDR3 amino acids: CASSGDFYGYTF. The CDR3 DNA follows: TGTGCCAGCAGCGGGGACTTCTATGGCTACACCTTC. The chain combines TRBV7-6 with TRBJ1-2, with D possibly being TRBD1 (5 bases). The germline V gene encodes CDR1 SGHVS and CDR2 FNYEAQ. CDR3 size: 12 residues. Trimming shortened V by 5 bases and J by 4 bases, and 8 bases separated the two germline ends.

The chain links TRBV7-8 to TRBJ1-1; a weak D match, TRBD1 (6 bases). Trimming removed 4 bases at V and 11 bases at J, with 23 bases between. The CDR3 spans 15 residues. Germline V gene data show CDR1 as SGHVS and CDR2 as FQNEAQ. The CDR3 sequence: CASSSRTVIGTSAFF. The CDR3 DNA is TGTGCCAGCAGCTCCAGGACAGTGATTGGCACCTCGGCTTTCTTT.

The chain recombines TRBV9 with TRBJ2-3, with D maybe TRBD2 (5 bases). Germline V gene lookup returns CDR1 SGDLS and CDR2 YYNGEE. The CDR3 extends over 14 amino acids. Trimming removed 5 bases at V and 2 bases at J, with 12 bases between. The CDR3 loop is CASSISDFTDTQYF. Here the CDR3 DNA reads TGTGCCAGCAGTATTTCGGACTTCACAGATACGCAGTATTTT.

This clone was seen only a few times. The chain couples TRBV7-2 to TRBJ1-1; D is unclear. The CDR3 extends over 13 amino acids. Germline-derived CDR1 and CDR2 are SGHTA and FQGNSA. Trimming took 4 bases from V and 6 from J, leaving 12 bases between them. CDR3: CASSSFPGSEAFF. The CDR3 nucleotides are TGTGCCAGCAGCTCCTTCCCCGGATCTGAAGCTTTCTTT.

This clone is deemed medium-sized. The V and J genes are TRBV9 and TRBJ1-3; weak D call: TRBD1 (5 bases). V shed 0 bases and J shed 0 bases, with 10 bases lying between them. Germline CDR1 SGDLS, CDR2 YYNGEE. The CDR3 runs to 16 residues. CDR3 sequence reads: CASSVGRQNSGNTIYF. CDR3 DNA: TGTGCCAGCAGCGTAGGTCGACAGAACTCTGGAAACACCATATATTTT.

DNA for the CDR3: TGCAGCGTTGTAGTTTACGAGCAGTACTTC. This sequence encodes CSVVVYEQYF. The J gene is TRBJ2-7, the V gene TRBV29-1; D ambiguous. The V gene's germline CDR1 is SQVTM and CDR2 ANQGSEA. The CDR3 has 10 amino acids. Trimming took 4 bases from V and 4 from J, leaving 5 bases between them.

J is TRBJ1-4 and V is TRBV4-1, with D unresolved. Germline CDR1 and CDR2: MGHRA and YSYEKL. V lost 3 bases, J lost 4 bases, and 18 bases lay in between. This CDR3 comprises 17 residues. CDR3 DNA: TGCGCCAGCAGCCACGACCCGCCGGGCATTGGTAATGAAAAACTGTTTTTT. Its translation is CASSHDPPGIGNEKLFF.

This clone was observed a handful of times. The chain combines TRBV6-1 with TRBJ1-2, with no clear D. CDR3 length: 19 amino acids. Germline V CDR1 and CDR2: MNHNS, SASEGT. The V gene lost 0 bases and the J gene lost 0 bases, with 20 bases spanning the gap. CDR3: CASSEAATYGLLSNYGYTF. Written as DNA, the CDR3 is TGTGCCAGCAGTGAAGCTGCCACATACGGACTCCTTTCTAACTATGGCTACACCTTC.

The sample holds a few counts of this clone. J is TRBJ1-1 and V is TRBV7-9; 10 nucleotides match TRBD1. Germline trimming cut 4 bases from V and 5 bases from J; bases unmatched to any gene: 13. CDR3 size: 17 residues. Germline V lookup: CDR1 SEHNR, CDR2 FQNEAQ (reference sequence). The DNA of the CDR3 is TGTGCCAGCAGCTCCACAGACAGGGGGCTCTTGGGTACTGAAGCTTTCTTT. It translates to CASSSTDRGLLGTEAFF.

The gene calls are TRBV7-6 and TRBJ1-1; no definite D call. CDR1 SGHVS and CDR2 FNYEAQ come from the germline V gene. Trimming stripped 5 bases from V and 0 bases from J, with 13 bases between. The CDR3 totals 15 residues. CDR3 loop: CASSPLNGLNTEAFF. The CDR3 DNA sequence: TGTGCCAGCAGCCCCCTCAATGGCCTGAACACTGAAGCTTTCTTT.

J is TRBJ1-6 and V is TRBV7-9; D possibly corresponds to TRBD1 (6 bases). Trimming left V 8 bases short and J 5 bases short, with 19 bases between. The CDR3 totals 16 residues. From germline, CDR1 is SEHNR and CDR2 FQNEAQ (reference sequence). The CDR3 reads CASGRGGWIDNSPLHF. The CDR3 DNA follows: TGTGCCAGCGGGCGTGGGGGCTGGATTGATAATTCACCCCTCCACTTT.